This T cell receptor beta chain came from a study of shared clonotypes between healthy human individuals. Every subset's genomic DNA went evenly onto several immunoSEQ plates. Clones were read by immunoSEQ multiplex PCR, and TCRdb kept only the in-frame ones, dropping some. The profile shows about 2.4 million clones, under 95% of them singletons. This CDR3 comprises 16 residues. J was trimmed by 8 bases and V by 6 bases; bases with no gene match: 13. Germline V gene data show CDR1 as MGHRA and CDR2 as YSYEKL. Sequenced: naive CD4+ T cells from PBMCs. Noted subset: CD45RA+ positively selected. This clonotype was obtained from a man aged 18 to 30 in good health. Some clones in this sample may be carry-over from other donors' samples. The chain combines TRBV4-1 with TRBJ2-1; 10 bases line up with TRBD2. CDR3 region: CASSRPPSGSFDEQFF. CDR3 DNA: TGCGCCAGCAGTCGCCCCCCTAGCGGGAGTTTTGATGAGCAGTTCTTC.